There are many counts of the clone carrying this TCR beta chain. Its specificity is not known. Through Arm-PCR of CDR3 regions and iRepertoire HTBI primers, TCR beta libraries were built. MiXCR, run by TCRdb on the multiplex PCR reads, gives a single entry per CDR3 protein. The table lists just over 600,000 distinct CDR3 sequences, about 16% of them singletons. These data originate in a study of regulatory T cells in long-lasting Graves disease. Study conclusions and caveats: Possibly, too few samples lowered accuracy. In persistent patients, shared public clonotypes (around 2,500) outnumbered those in new patients (almost 1,000).

Sample time point: newly diagnosed GD, antithyroid drugs for less than 3 months. From PBMCs, RNA was extracted and then used to make the TCR library. CDR3 length: 13 amino acids. Germline lookup yields CDR1 MDHEN and CDR2 SYDVKM. V was cut by 1 base and J by 6 bases, with 10 bases left in between. These same records also appear under a second study, on T cells in Graves' hyperthyroidism and ophthalmopathy.

The chain uses TRBV28 and TRBJ2-7; D remains ambiguous. This material consisted of peripheral blood mononuclear cells (PBMCs), taken at new diagnosis, from a patient treated with antithyroid drugs. This TCR was sampled from a woman aged 25 to 45 with Graves disease. CDR3 nucleotide sequence: TGTGCCAGCAGTTTATCCGGCATGGCCGAGCAGTACTTC. Amino acid sequence: CASSLSGMAEQYF.